Listed here are 23 T cell receptor beta chains from one sample, sequenced in a study of T cells in Graves' hyperthyroidism and ophthalmopathy. Template material for amplifying TCR beta CDR3 regions consisted of RNA transcripts. Primed by the HTBI set, a first-round RT-PCR was run on the TCR CDR3. Each CDR3 protein gets one entry after TCRdb re-called the multiplex PCR reads with MiXCR. The sample holds 700,000 or so distinct CDR3 sequences, roughly 15% seen once. Sequencing was performed on blood. Receptor source: a man in his late teens or twenties with Graves' hyperthyroidism.

There are a few counts of this clonotype. V gene TRBV7-3 combines with J gene TRBJ2-1; 13 bases map to TRBD2. Per germline, CDR1 SGHTA and CDR2 FQGTGA. Trimming cost V 5 bases and J 9 bases; bases outside gene matches: 10. There are 16 residues in the CDR3. This CDR3 is CASSLLGLAGESEQFF. The DNA of the CDR3 is TGTGCCAGCAGCCTACTCGGACTAGCGGGAGAAAGTGAGCAGTTCTTC.

This clonotype was seen many times. The rearrangement links TRBV12-5 to TRBJ2-7, with 9 bases identical to TRBD1. Trimming removed 6 bases from V and 2 bases from J; junction bases left unmatched: 8. This CDR3 has 15 residues. Germline lookup yields CDR1 LGHNT and CDR2 FRNRAP. The CDR3 DNA reads TGTGCTAGTGGCCACCCCAACAGGGGGCCCTACGAGCAGTACTTC. It is translated as CASGHPNRGPYEQYF.

This clonotype appeared a few times. The chain recombines TRBV7-9 with TRBJ1-5; 9 bases are a match to TRBD1. V shed 3 bases, J shed 2 bases, and the junction held 5 bases outside the gene matches. This CDR3 has 16 amino acids. The germline V gene encodes CDR1 SEHNR and CDR2 FQNEAQ (reference sequence). CDR3 DNA: TGTGCCAGCAGCTTTACAGGGGGCGCGGGCAATCAGCCCCAGCATTTT. Its translation is CASSFTGGAGNQPQHF.

The CDR3, as DNA: TGTGCCATCACCGAGGGGTCCCATCAGCCCCAGCATTTT. It translates to CAITEGSHQPQHF. The chain employs TRBV10-3 and TRBJ1-5, with D perhaps TRBD1 (5 bases). V lost 7 bases and J lost 5, with 12 bases in between. The CDR3 has 13 amino acids. Per germline, CDR1 ENHRY and CDR2 SYGVKD.

This clonotype was seen a few times. The chain joins TRBV5-1 to TRBJ1-2; D unclear. Germline V gives CDR1 SGHRS, CDR2 YFSETQ. The CDR3 is 14 residues long. V dropped 1 base and J dropped 5 bases, with 12 bases sitting between them. The DNA for the CDR3 is TGCGCCAGCAGCTTGTCCACCCTCTCTTATGGCTACACCTTC. Its translation is CASSLSTLSYGYTF. Full variable domain (missing parts from reference TRBV5-1 and TRBJ1-2): KAGVTQTPRYLIKTRGQQVTLSCSPISGHRSVSWYQQTPGQGLQFLFEYFSETQRNKGNFPGRFSGRQFSNSRSEMNVSTLELGDSALYLCASSLSTLSYGYTFGSGTRLTVV.

The chain joins TRBV28 to TRBJ2-1; no firm D call. The CDR3 is made up of 12 amino acids. CDR1 and CDR2 (germline): MDHEN, SYDVKM. The V gene lost 3 bases and the J gene lost 8 bases, with 8 bases spanning the gap. The chain's CDR3 is CASSLSRYEQFF. As DNA, the CDR3 is TGTGCCAGCAGTTTGTCACGGTATGAGCAGTTCTTC.

The chain employs TRBV11-3 and TRBJ1-3; no firm D call. Deletions cut 2 bases from V and 2 bases from J, with 10 bases between. This CDR3 is built from 15 residues. CDR1 and CDR2 (germline): SGHNT, YENEEA. In nucleotides, the CDR3 is TGTGCCAGCAGCTTAAGCCGGGCGACTGGAAACACCATATATTTT. Translation gives CASSLSRATGNTIYF. Drawing the rest from reference TRBV11-3 and TRBJ1-3, the complete variable domain is EAGVVQSPRYKIIEKKQPVAFWCNPISGHNTLYWYLQNLGQGPELLIRYENEEAVDDSQLPKDRFSAERLKGVDSTLKIQPAELGDSAVYLCASSLSRATGNTIYFGEGSWLTVV.

This clonotype was seen repeatedly, ten times or more. This chain links TRBV20-1 with TRBJ2-1, with 9 positions matching TRBD2. The CDR3 runs 16 residues. The germline V gene has CDR1 DFQATT and CDR2 SNEGSKA (reference sequence). With V trimmed by 2 bases and J by 8 bases, 13 bases remained unmatched. CDR3 DNA: TGCAGTGCTAGATCGTTAGCGGGAGATGAAGGCGATGAGCAGTTCTTC. Translating it yields CSARSLAGDEGDEQFF.

V gene TRBV7-9 combines with J gene TRBJ2-4, with a tentative D call TRBD1 (5 bases). Per germline, CDR1 SEHNR and CDR2 FQNEAQ (reference sequence). CDR3 length: 14 residues. V lost 5 bases, J lost 7 bases, and 15 bases lay in between. The chain's CDR3 is CASSDQGTGNIQYF. CDR3 sequence (DNA): TGTGCCAGCAGCGATCAGGGAACCGGCAACATTCAGTACTTC.

This clonotype has more than one count but fewer than ten. The V gene is TRBV6-1, the J gene TRBJ1-4, with D maybe TRBD1 (5 bases). Germline assignment: CDR1 MNHNS and CDR2 SASEGT. The CDR3 sequence is 20 residues long. V was cut by 5 bases and J by 4 bases, with 29 bases left in between. The CDR3 bases are TGTGCCAGCAGTCACAGAGCAGGTTGGGGCGCGTTGAGCCTTAATGAAAAACTGTTTTTT. It translates to CASSHRAGWGALSLNEKLFF.

This clonotype was recorded many times. J is TRBJ2-1 and V is TRBV3-1; TRBD2 matches 8 bases. The CDR3 has 16 residues. V trimming: 4 bases; J trimming: 4 bases; junction bases outside the gene matches: 9. The germline CDR1 and CDR2 sequences are LGHDT and YNNKEL (reference sequence). CDR3 sequence: CASSPRRSGSYNEQFF. CDR3 DNA sequence: TGTGCCAGCAGCCCTCGGAGGAGCGGGAGTTACAATGAGCAGTTCTTC.

This clonotype was observed many times. The CDR3 here is CASSSLYGDGYTF. The CDR3 bases are TGTGCCAGCAGCTCTCTCTACGGAGATGGCTACACCTTC. The rearrangement uses TRBV12-3 or TRBV12-4 and TRBJ1-2; D unresolved. The CDR3 sequence is 13 residues long. With 6 bases removed from V and 6 bases from J, the gap between germline ends came to 14 bases.

V and J are TRBV27 and TRBJ2-2; maybe TRBD2 (6 bases). The CDR3 is made up of 16 amino acids. Germline values: CDR1 MNHEY, CDR2 SMNVEV (reference sequence). V was clipped by 4 bases and J by 9 bases, with 21 bases between them. Written as DNA, the CDR3 is TGTGCCAGCAGTTCCTTGAGCGGGTGGCTTAGCTGGGAGCTGTTTTTT. It specifies CASSSLSGWLSWELFF.

In this sample, this clonotype turned up many times. The gene calls are TRBV6-2 or TRBV6-3 and TRBJ1-5; TRBD1 agrees at 8 bases. V dropped 6 bases and J dropped 7; count of bases not matched to a gene: 5. CDR1 is MNHEY, CDR2 SVGEGT, per germline. The CDR3 has 13 amino acids. In DNA form, the CDR3 reads TGTGCCAGCAGGGACAGGGAACGCCAGCCCCAGCATTTT. Its protein is CASRDRERQPQHF.

This clonotype occurred a few times. V gene TRBV27 combines with J gene TRBJ2-1; 8 bases align to TRBD2. The germline gives CDR1 MNHEY, CDR2 SMNVEV (reference sequence). J was trimmed by 4 bases and V by 3 bases; bases with no gene match: 5. CDR3 size: 15 residues. The CDR3 protein is CASSLVGRAYNEQFF. The CDR3 DNA reads TGTGCCAGCAGTTTGGTCGGGAGGGCTTACAATGAGCAGTTCTTC.

This clonotype was counted many times. V gene TRBV29-1 combines with J gene TRBJ2-1; no clear D gene. CDR1 and CDR2 (germline): SQVTM, ANQGSEA. This CDR3 region has 11 residues. V dropped 0 bases and J dropped 12 bases, with 9 bases sitting between them. The CDR3 spells CSVEDRLGQFF. CDR3 coding DNA: TGCAGCGTTGAAGATCGATTAGGGCAGTTCTTC.

V and J are TRBV4-3 and TRBJ1-1; no firm D call. Germline CDR1 is LGHNA and CDR2 is YSLEER. CDR3 length: 16 amino acids. Trimming removed 0 bases from V and 0 bases from J, with 11 bases in between. The CDR3 is CASSQDLHTLNTEAFF. For the CDR3, the DNA is TGCGCCAGCAGCCAAGACCTCCATACCCTGAACACTGAAGCTTTCTTT.

This clonotype was counted only a few times. The V and J genes are TRBV20-1 and TRBJ2-1; possible D gene TRBD2, 6 bases. The CDR3 runs 15 residues. Trimming pared 6 bases from V and 4 bases from J, leaving 19 bases between. Germline CDR1 reads DFQATT; CDR2 reads SNEGSKA (reference sequence). In DNA, the CDR3 is TGCAGTGCCGAGGGTCTTGGCGGGAAATACAATGAGCAGTTCTTC. Translated: CSAEGLGGKYNEQFF.

This clonotype was recorded many times. The J gene is TRBJ1-2, the V gene TRBV3-1; no definite D call. CDR3 size: 17 residues. V shed 4 bases and J shed 4 bases, with 22 bases lying between them. Germline lookup yields CDR1 LGHDT and CDR2 YNNKEL (reference sequence). CDR3: CASSRDVTSGMIYGYTF. The CDR3 coding sequence is TGTGCCAGCAGCCGAGATGTTACATCGGGGATGATCTATGGCTACACCTTC. The full variable domain, its missing parts supplied by reference TRBV3-1 and TRBJ1-2, is DTAVSQTPKYLVTQMGNDKSIKCEQNLGHDTMYWYKQDSKKFLKIMFSYNNKELIINETVPNRFSPKSPDKAHLNLHINSLELGDSAVYFCASSRDVTSGMIYGYTFGSGTRLTVV.

Only a few counts were recorded for this clonotype. This chain uses TRBV20-1 with TRBJ2-7; perhaps TRBD1 as D (6 bases). This CDR3 contains 13 residues. Germline CDR1 and CDR2: DFQATT and SNEGSKA (reference sequence). The ends were cut back, 4 bases at V and 1 base at J, with 11 bases in the middle. This CDR3 reads CSAISTGSYEQYF. In DNA, the CDR3 is TGCAGTGCTATTTCAACAGGGTCCTACGAGCAGTACTTC.

This clonotype was recorded a few times. The J gene is TRBJ1-1, the V gene TRBV19; 10 nucleotides line up with TRBD1. CDR1 is LNHDA, CDR2 SQIVND, per germline (reference sequence). The CDR3 runs 13 residues. With 9 bases clipped from V and 7 bases from J, the junction kept 8 bases outside the gene matches. CDR3 region: CASKTGGLIEAFF. CDR3 coding DNA: TGTGCCAGCAAGACAGGGGGCCTTATTGAAGCTTTCTTT. Supplemented by reference TRBV19 and TRBJ1-1, the full variable domain reads DGGITQSPKYLFRKEGQNVTLSCEQNLNHDAMYWYRQDPGQGLRLIYYSQIVNDFQKGDIAEGYSVSREKKESFPLTVTSAQKNPTAFYLCASKTGGLIEAFFGQGTRLTVV.

In this sample, this clonotype turned up many times. The V gene is TRBV2, the J gene TRBJ1-5, with 9 bases fitting TRBD1. Losses at the gene ends were 4 bases for V and 6 bases for J; bases not matched to a gene: 10. Germline values: CDR1 SNHLY, CDR2 FYNNEI. CDR3 length: 16 amino acids. CDR3 in DNA: TGTGCCAGCAGTGGATACAACAGGGGGCCTGGTCAGCCCCAGCATTTT. Its protein product is CASSGYNRGPGQPQHF.

This rearrangement joins TRBV28 to TRBJ1-5; D remains unclear. Germline values: CDR1 MDHEN, CDR2 SYDVKM. Trimming shortened V by 5 bases and J by 2 bases, and 7 bases separated the two germline ends. The CDR3 length is 13 residues. The DNA for the CDR3 is TGTGCCAGCAGTACCGTGGGCAATCAGCCCCAGCATTTT. This sequence encodes CASSTVGNQPQHF. The whole variable domain, remainder taken from reference TRBV28 and TRBJ1-5, is DVKVTQSSRYLVKRTGEKVFLECVQDMDHENMFWYRQDPGLGLRLIYFSYDVKMKEKGDIPEGYSVSREKKERFSLILESASTNQTSMYLCASSTVGNQPQHFGDGTRLSIL.